The 16 T cell receptor beta chains below all came from one sample that was sequenced in a study of siplizumab effects on memory and regulatory T cells. Sequencing used immunoSEQ multiplex PCR; TCRdb keeps in-frame clones, though not all of them. Of about 110,000 clones listed, roughly 91% are singletons. Specimen: CD4+ T cells sorted from blood. The receptor set was obtained from a human donor in good health.

The chain is built from TRBV23-1 and TRBJ2-3; D is uncertain. TRBV23-1 carries the ORF label, with uncertain function. CDR3 length: 14 residues. Trimming removed 2 bases at V and 2 bases at J, with 8 bases between. CDR3 loop: CASSQIQFTDTQYF. In nucleotides, the CDR3 is TGCGCCAGCAGTCAAATTCAGTTCACAGATACGCAGTATTTT.

This chain joins TRBV11-3 and TRBJ1-2; a weak D match, TRBD1 (6 bases). V lost 5 bases and J lost 3, with 10 bases in between. The germline V gene encodes CDR1 SGHNT and CDR2 YENEEA. This CDR3 has 13 residues. The CDR3 reads CASSPQGDYGYTF. The CDR3, as DNA: TGTGCCAGCAGCCCACAGGGCGACTATGGCTACACCTTC.

This clone was counted a single time. V and J are TRBV7-3 and TRBJ2-1; D may match TRBD1 or TRBD2 (7 bases each). This CDR3 contains 17 residues. Germline V lookup: CDR1 SGHTA, CDR2 FQGTGA. The ends were cut back, 5 bases at V and 7 bases at J, with 24 bases in the middle. The CDR3 DNA reads as TGTGCCAGCAGCCCCCAGTCAGGGGGGGGTCTCCCAAATGAGCAGTTCTTC. Translated: CASSPQSGGGLPNEQFF.

The gene calls are TRBV6-5 and TRBJ2-1, with no clear D. CDR3 length: 15 residues. Germline values: CDR1 MNHEY, CDR2 SVGAGI. V lost 0 bases, J lost 12 bases, and 18 bases lay in between. The CDR3 DNA sequence: TGTGCCAGCAGTTACTCGACGGTTCGGAGACAAGGGCAGTTCTTC. Amino acids: CASSYSTVRRQGQFF.

The chain links TRBV29-1 to TRBJ2-4, with D unclear. The germline V gene has CDR1 SQVTM and CDR2 ANQGSEA. The CDR3 is 13 amino acids. V was trimmed by 6 bases and J by 0 bases, leaving 9 bases between them. As DNA, the CDR3 is TGCAGCGTGCAGCCAGTAGCCAAAAACATTCAGTACTTC. Encoded protein: CSVQPVAKNIQYF.

The rearrangement joins TRBV27 to TRBJ1-1; D is possibly TRBD1 (5 bases). Trimming cost V 3 bases and J 11 bases, with 16 bases left between them. Germline CDR1 MNHEY, CDR2 SMNVEV (reference sequence). The length of the CDR3 is 13 residues. CDR3 protein: CASSFFGGTEAFF. CDR3 coding DNA: TGTGCCAGCAGTTTCTTTGGCGGGACGGAGGCTTTCTTT.

This rearrangement joins TRBV4-3 to TRBJ2-3, with TRBD2 identical over 10 bases. V lost 0 bases to trimming and J lost 6 bases; unmatched junction nucleotides: 15. The CDR3 has 19 amino acids. The germline V gene has CDR1 LGHNA and CDR2 YSLEER. For the CDR3, the DNA is TGCGCCAGCAGCCAAGATCTGATTCGGGCTAGCGGGAGACGTGATACGCAGTATTTT. This gives the protein CASSQDLIRASGRRDTQYF.

The chain carries TRBV9 and TRBJ2-1; D not certain. The CDR3 runs 15 residues. Trimming left V 5 bases short and J 0 bases short, with 12 bases between. The germline CDR1 and CDR2 sequences are SGDLS and YYNGEE. The CDR3, as DNA: TGTGCCAGCAGTGCGACGGCCCACTCCTACAATGAGCAGTTCTTC. Translating it yields CASSATAHSYNEQFF.

The CDR3 DNA follows: TGTGCCAGTAGGAAGTCCGGGCGAGGGGGGAACACTGAAGCTTTCTTT. This gives the protein CASRKSGRGGNTEAFF. This chain uses TRBV19 with TRBJ1-1; TRBD1 is a possible D gene (6 bases). V shed 6 bases and J shed 1 base, with 18 bases lying between them. The CDR3 runs 16 residues. The germline V gene has CDR1 LNHDA and CDR2 SQIVND (reference sequence).

The V call is TRBV4-1, the J call TRBJ1-5; D call uncertain. This CDR3 has 15 amino acids. From germline, CDR1 is MGHRA and CDR2 YSYEKL. V was pared by 1 base and J by 0 bases, with 7 bases between. DNA for the CDR3: TGCGCCAGCAGCCAAGGGACGACTAGCAATCAGCCCCAGCATTTT. Protein product: CASSQGTTSNQPQHF.

The chain has TRBV18 and TRBJ2-3; TRBD2 matches at 9 bases. Germline loops: CDR1 KGHSH, CDR2 LQKENI. Trimming took 6 bases from V and 2 from J; bases not matched to a gene: 9. The CDR3 covers 16 residues. The CDR3 region has the DNA TGTGCCAGCTCCCAAAGACTAGCGGAGAACACAGATACGCAGTATTTT. Its protein product is CASSQRLAENTDTQYF.

This clone appeared a single time. This chain links TRBV5-1 with TRBJ1-3; 7 bases align to TRBD1. The germline V gene encodes CDR1 SGHRS and CDR2 YFSETQ. The CDR3 runs to 16 residues. V lost 1 base and J lost 4; bases outside the gene matches: 8. The DNA of the CDR3 is TGCGCCAGCAGCTTGTCCCCGACAGGGTCAGGAAACACCATATATTTT. Residues: CASSLSPTGSGNTIYF.

This chain links TRBV19 with TRBJ2-2; possibly TRBD2 for D (5 bases). The V end was cut by 6 bases, the J end by 5 bases, with 13 bases between. The CDR3 sequence is 14 residues long. Germline V CDR1 and CDR2: LNHDA, SQIVND (reference sequence). The CDR3 nucleotides are TGTGCCAGTAGGGTCCGGGATGGGACCGGGGAGCTGTTTTTT. It is translated as CASRVRDGTGELFF. Drawing the rest from reference TRBV19 and TRBJ2-2, the complete variable domain is DGGITQSPKYLFRKEGQNVTLSCEQNLNHDAMYWYRQDPGQGLRLIYYSQIVNDFQKGDIAEGYSVSREKKESFPLTVTSAQKNPTAFYLCASRVRDGTGELFFGEGSRLTVL.

The chain uses TRBV30 and TRBJ1-2, with D unclear. V was pared by 2 bases and J by 2 bases, with 6 bases between. Germline V CDR1 and CDR2: GTSNPN, SVGIG (reference sequence). This CDR3 spans 12 amino acids. This CDR3 reads CAWSMVNYGYTF. The CDR3 coding sequence is TGTGCCTGGAGTATGGTCAACTATGGCTACACCTTC.

Comments on this clone: The same CDR3 arises from other DNA sequences in this sample as well. The J gene is TRBJ2-3, the V gene TRBV30, with 7 positions matching TRBD2. J gave up 2 bases and V 7 bases, and 21 bases lay outside the gene matches. This CDR3 spans 18 amino acids. Germline CDR1 and CDR2: GTSNPN and SVGIG (reference sequence). The CDR3 protein is CALGVGLAGAPPTDTQYF. Written as DNA, the CDR3 is TGTGCCTTGGGGGTAGGGCTGGCGGGAGCCCCCCCCACAGATACGCAGTATTTT.

The V call is TRBV7-9, the J call TRBJ2-1, with 13 bases lining up with TRBD2. The V gene's germline CDR1 is SEHNR and CDR2 FQNEAQ (reference sequence). The CDR3 runs 15 residues. Unmatched junction bases numbered 6, after V lost 5 bases and J lost 8 bases. This CDR3 is CASSLRTSGSDEQFF. CDR3 sequence (DNA): TGTGCCAGCAGCCTCAGGACTAGCGGGAGTGATGAGCAGTTCTTC.